The 19 T cell receptor beta chains listed next were all sequenced from one sample in a study of blood T cell repertoires in COVID-19. Libraries were prepared by immunoSEQ multiplex PCR; TCRdb keeps only in-frame clonotypes and omits some of them. Altogether about 77,000 clones are present, 75% to 90% being singletons, with the ten largest covering around 5.2%. The sequenced sample was peripheral blood. These receptors were collected from a woman between 65 and 79 years old with acute or convalescent COVID-19.

The rearrangement links TRBV12-3 or TRBV12-4 to TRBJ1-1; D not resolved. This CDR3 region has 12 residues. The germline V and J ends were trimmed by 3 bases and 10 bases, with 12 bases remaining between them. The CDR3 DNA sequence: TGTGCCAGCAGTTTTAGGTGGAGCGGAGCTTTCTTT. As protein: CASSFRWSGAFF.

The rearrangement links TRBV12-1 to TRBJ1-5. TRBV12-1 is a listed pseudogene. This CDR3 is 14 amino acids long. CDR3 region: CASRREVGNQPQHF. The CDR3 DNA reads as TGTGCCAGCAGACGGGAGGTAGGCAATCAGCCCCAGCATTTT.

The chain is built from TRBV6-2 or TRBV6-3 and TRBJ1-1, with 12 bases that match TRBD1. CDR1 is MNHEY and CDR2 is SVGEGT in the germline V gene. CDR3 length: 17 residues. V dropped 0 bases and J dropped 4; count of bases not matched to a gene: 6. The CDR3 sequence: CASSYSGDRGRSTEAFF. CDR3 in DNA: TGTGCCAGCAGTTACTCGGGGGACAGGGGGCGAAGCACTGAAGCTTTCTTT.

There are a few counts of this clone. The CDR3 region is CASSDDRGPGNTIYF. CDR3 DNA: TGTGCCAGCAGTGACGACAGGGGCCCCGGAAACACCATATATTTT. This rearrangement joins TRBV28 to TRBJ1-3; 8 nucleotides line up with TRBD1. CDR1 is MDHEN, CDR2 SYDVKM, per germline. The V segment lost 5 bases and the J segment 4 bases; nucleotides outside the gene matches: 7. This CDR3 is 15 amino acids long.

This clone appeared once. The chain carries TRBV12-3 or TRBV12-4 and TRBJ1-1; 7 nucleotides match TRBD1. J lost 10 bases, V lost 7 bases, and 6 bases had no gene match. The CDR3 spans 11 residues. The CDR3 loop reads CASKEGAAAFF. The CDR3 DNA is TGTGCCAGCAAGGAGGGGGCTGCAGCTTTCTTT.

The V call is TRBV6-5, the J call TRBJ2-7; TRBD2 matches at 7 bases. Germline assignment: CDR1 MNHEY and CDR2 SVGAGI. There are 14 residues in the CDR3. V dropped 8 bases and J dropped 2; count of bases not matched to a gene: 9. The CDR3 protein is CASRGVAAAYEQYF. As DNA, the CDR3 is TGTGCCAGCCGGGGGGTAGCCGCTGCCTACGAGCAGTACTTC.

The chain combines TRBV5-1 with TRBJ2-3; TRBD2 aligns across 14 bases. Germline CDR1 and CDR2: SGHRS and YFSETQ. With 4 bases clipped from V and 0 bases from J, the junction kept 7 bases outside the gene matches. The CDR3 contains 18 residues. CDR3 in DNA: TGCGCCAGCAGCCTAGGACTAGCGGGGGGTTATAGCACAGATACGCAGTATTTT. Its protein is CASSLGLAGGYSTDTQYF.

The chain combines TRBV24-1 with TRBJ1-1; D possibly corresponds to TRBD1 (5 bases). V lost 2 bases, J lost 11 bases, and 14 bases lay in between. The CDR3 spans 13 residues. CDR1 is KGHDR, CDR2 SFDVKD, per germline. CDR3 region: CATSDSRATWAFF. DNA of the CDR3: TGTGCCACCAGTGATTCCAGGGCGACGTGGGCTTTCTTT.

The chain recombines TRBV11-3 with TRBJ2-1, with 9 bases aligning to TRBD2. J was trimmed by 8 bases and V by 2 bases; bases with no gene match: 13. The V gene's germline CDR1 is SGHNT and CDR2 YENEEA. The CDR3 consists of 17 residues. CDR3 in DNA: TGTGCCAGCAGCTTAAGGGGGGCCGGGACTAGCAACCATGAGCAGTTCTTC. This codes for CASSLRGAGTSNHEQFF.

This clone was counted a single time. The J gene is TRBJ1-2, the V gene TRBV9; a weak D match, TRBD1 (6 bases). This CDR3 comprises 16 residues. CDR1 SGDLS and CDR2 YYNGEE come from the germline V gene. V dropped 2 bases and J dropped 5 bases, with 19 bases sitting between them. The CDR3 DNA sequence: TGTGCCAGCAGCGTCCGGGACACGGGGATGGGGTATGGCTACACCTTC. Its translation: CASSVRDTGMGYGYTF.

In DNA form, the CDR3 reads TGTGCCAGTAGTACTTCGTACGACAGGGACTATGGCTACACCTTC. This codes for CASSTSYDRDYGYTF. V and J are TRBV19 and TRBJ1-2, with TRBD1 identical over 7 bases. Unmatched junction bases numbered 8, after V lost 4 bases and J lost 3 bases. Germline V CDR1 and CDR2: LNHDA, SQIVND (reference sequence). CDR3 length equals 15 residues. The full variable domain, completed using reference TRBV19 and TRBJ1-2, is DGGITQSPKYLFRKEGQNVTLSCEQNLNHDAMYWYRQDPGQGLRLIYYSQIVNDFQKGDIAEGYSVSREKKESFPLTVTSAQKNPTAFYLCASSTSYDRDYGYTFGSGTRLTVV.

V gene TRBV20-1 combines with J gene TRBJ1-1, with D tentatively TRBD1 (5 bases). In germline, CDR1 is DFQATT, CDR2 SNEGSKA (reference sequence). The CDR3 is 16 residues long. V was cut by 3 bases and J by 3 bases, with 20 bases left in between. The CDR3 DNA is TGCAGTGCTAGTAAGGAGGGGCTGGGGGGGTACACTGAAGCTTTCTTT. It codes for CSASKEGLGGYTEAFF.

The chain recombines TRBV11-1 with TRBJ1-1, with D uncertain. Germline V gives CDR1 SGHAT, CDR2 FQDESV (reference sequence). The V end lost 6 bases, the J end lost 7 bases, and 18 bases lay between the germline ends. The CDR3 extends over 14 amino acids. The CDR3 nucleotides read TGTGCCAGCAGGGGGTCGGCCGGGAGCGGTGAAGCTTTCTTT. It codes for CASRGSAGSGEAFF.

The chain has TRBV12-3 or TRBV12-4 and TRBJ1-5; unclear D gene. This CDR3 has 12 amino acids. V was clipped by 6 bases and J by 7 bases, with 10 bases between them. CDR3 in amino acids: CASREGEQPQHF. The CDR3 DNA sequence: TGTGCCAGCAGGGAGGGCGAACAGCCCCAGCATTTT.

This chain links TRBV10-3 with TRBJ2-1, with 8 bases that match TRBD2. Per germline, CDR1 ENHRY and CDR2 SYGVKD. This CDR3 contains 14 residues. J gave up 4 bases and V 6 bases, and 5 bases lay outside the gene matches. This CDR3 reads CAISEGTSYNEQFF. CDR3 DNA: TGTGCCATCAGCGAGGGGACTAGTTACAATGAGCAGTTCTTC.

The V call is TRBV24-1, the J call TRBJ2-1, with 7 positions matching TRBD2. Unmatched junction bases numbered 3, after V lost 4 bases and J lost 1 base. CDR1 is KGHDR, CDR2 SFDVKD, per germline. The CDR3 runs 15 residues. CDR3 sequence: CATSEGGGSYNEQFF. The CDR3 nucleotides are TGTGCCACCAGTGAGGGCGGGGGATCCTACAATGAGCAGTTCTTC.

The CDR3 is CASSWGLAGGPETQYF. Here the CDR3 DNA reads TGTGCCAGCAGCTGGGGACTAGCGGGGGGGCCGGAGACCCAGTACTTC. The chain carries TRBV7-9 and TRBJ2-5; 16 nucleotides line up with TRBD2. With 4 bases clipped from V and 5 bases from J, the junction kept 4 bases outside the gene matches. Germline V CDR1 and CDR2: SEHNR, FQNEAQ (reference sequence). The CDR3 has 16 amino acids. Looking up the rest from reference TRBV7-9 and TRBJ2-5 gives the full variable domain: DTGVSQNPRHKITKRGQNVTFRCDPISEHNRLYWYRQTLGQGPEFLTYFQNEAQLEKSRLLSDRFSAERPKGSFSTLEIQRTEQGDSAMYLCASSWGLAGGPETQYFGPGTRLLVL.

The CDR3 region has the DNA TGTGCCAGCAGTGAAGCGCGGACTGAAGCTTTCTTT. Translating gives CASSEARTEAFF. J is TRBJ1-1 and V is TRBV6-1; D not resolved. The V and J ends lost 0 bases and 5 bases respectively, with 4 bases between them. Germline V CDR1 and CDR2: MNHNS, SASEGT. The CDR3 sequence is 12 residues long.

The rearrangement joins TRBV18 to TRBJ2-7; 7 nucleotides line up with TRBD2. The CDR3 has 15 amino acids. Trimming removed 3 bases from V and 2 bases from J; junction bases left unmatched: 7. The V gene's germline CDR1 is KGHSH and CDR2 LQKENI. The chain's CDR3 is CASSPRAGGTYEQYF. CDR3 sequence (DNA): TGTGCCAGCTCACCTCGGGCCGGGGGGACCTACGAGCAGTACTTC.